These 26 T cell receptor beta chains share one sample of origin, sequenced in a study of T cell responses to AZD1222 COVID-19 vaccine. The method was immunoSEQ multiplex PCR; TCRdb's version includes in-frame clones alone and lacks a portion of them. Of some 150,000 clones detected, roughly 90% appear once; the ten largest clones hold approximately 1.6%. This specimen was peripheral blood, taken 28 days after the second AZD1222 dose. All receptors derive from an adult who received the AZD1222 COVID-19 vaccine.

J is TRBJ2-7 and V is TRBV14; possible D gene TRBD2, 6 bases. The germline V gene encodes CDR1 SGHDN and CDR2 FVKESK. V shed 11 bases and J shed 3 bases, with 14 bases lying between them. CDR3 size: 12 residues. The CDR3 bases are TGTGCCGAGGAGGGGCGTTTCTACGAGCAGTACTTC. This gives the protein CAEEGRFYEQYF.

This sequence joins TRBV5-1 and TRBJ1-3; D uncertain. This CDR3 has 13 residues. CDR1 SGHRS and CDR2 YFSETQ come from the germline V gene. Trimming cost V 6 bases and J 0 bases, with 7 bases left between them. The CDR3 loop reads CASKTNSGNTIYF. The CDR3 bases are TGCGCCAGCAAAACCAACTCTGGAAACACCATATATTTT.

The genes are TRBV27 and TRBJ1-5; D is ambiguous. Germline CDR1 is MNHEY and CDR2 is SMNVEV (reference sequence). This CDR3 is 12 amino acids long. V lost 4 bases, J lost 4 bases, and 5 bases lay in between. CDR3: CASSSRNQPQHF. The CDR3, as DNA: TGTGCCAGCAGTTCCCGGAATCAGCCCCAGCATTTT.

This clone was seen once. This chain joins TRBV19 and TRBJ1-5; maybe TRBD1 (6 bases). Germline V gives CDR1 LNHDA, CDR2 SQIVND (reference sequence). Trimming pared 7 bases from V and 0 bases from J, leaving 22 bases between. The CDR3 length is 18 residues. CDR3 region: CASTLLGQGLPSNQPQHF. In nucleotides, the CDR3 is TGTGCCAGTACTTTGTTGGGCCAGGGGCTCCCTAGCAATCAGCCCCAGCATTTT.

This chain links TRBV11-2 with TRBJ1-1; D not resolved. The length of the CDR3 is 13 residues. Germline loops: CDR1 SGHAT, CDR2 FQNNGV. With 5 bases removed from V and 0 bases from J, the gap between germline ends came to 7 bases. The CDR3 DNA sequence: TGTGCCAGCAGCCTGGCAATGAACACTGAAGCTTTCTTT. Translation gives CASSLAMNTEAFF.

In nucleotides, the CDR3 is TGTGCCAGCAGCATGGGGACGGATTATCAGCCCCAGCATTTT. This codes for CASSMGTDYQPQHF. The V call is TRBV7-8, the J call TRBJ1-5; D perhaps matches TRBD1 (5 bases). Germline V lookup: CDR1 SGHVS, CDR2 FQNEAQ. The CDR3 length is 14 residues. V lost 5 bases and J 5 bases, leaving 13 bases between the germline ends.

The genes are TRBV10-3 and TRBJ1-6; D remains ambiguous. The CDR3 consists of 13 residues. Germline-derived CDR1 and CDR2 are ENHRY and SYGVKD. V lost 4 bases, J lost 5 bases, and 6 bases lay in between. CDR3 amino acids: CAISGGNNSPLHF. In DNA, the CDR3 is TGTGCCATCAGTGGGGGAAATAATTCACCCCTCCACTTT.

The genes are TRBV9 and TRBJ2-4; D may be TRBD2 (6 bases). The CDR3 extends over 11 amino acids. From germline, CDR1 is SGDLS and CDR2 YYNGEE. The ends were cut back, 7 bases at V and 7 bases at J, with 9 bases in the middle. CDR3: CASARENIQYF. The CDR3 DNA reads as TGTGCCAGCGCACGGGAGAACATTCAGTACTTC.

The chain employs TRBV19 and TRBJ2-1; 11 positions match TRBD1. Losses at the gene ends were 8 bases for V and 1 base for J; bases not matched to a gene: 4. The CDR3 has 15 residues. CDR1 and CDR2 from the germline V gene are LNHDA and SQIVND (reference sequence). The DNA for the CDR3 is TGTGCCAGTGGGGACAGGGGGGCATCCTACAATGAGCAGTTCTTC. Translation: CASGDRGASYNEQFF.

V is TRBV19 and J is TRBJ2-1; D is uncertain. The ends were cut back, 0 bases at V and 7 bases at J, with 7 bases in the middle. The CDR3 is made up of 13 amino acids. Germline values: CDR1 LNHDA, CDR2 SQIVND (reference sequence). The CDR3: CASSIDLQNEQFF. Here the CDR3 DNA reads TGTGCCAGTAGTATAGACCTACAGAATGAGCAGTTCTTC.

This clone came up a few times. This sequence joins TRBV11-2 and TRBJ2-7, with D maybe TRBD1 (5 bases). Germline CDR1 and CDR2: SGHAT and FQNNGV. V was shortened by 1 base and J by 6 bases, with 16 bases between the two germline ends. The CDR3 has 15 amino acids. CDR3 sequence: CASSLVWGSNGEQYF. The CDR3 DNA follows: TGTGCCAGCAGCTTAGTCTGGGGCTCTAACGGCGAGCAGTACTTC.

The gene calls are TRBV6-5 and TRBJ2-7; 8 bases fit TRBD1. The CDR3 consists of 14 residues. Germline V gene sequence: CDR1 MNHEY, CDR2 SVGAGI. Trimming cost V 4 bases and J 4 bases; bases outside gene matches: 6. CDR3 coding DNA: TGTGCCAGCAGTTCCGGGACAGGACTATACGAGCAGTACTTC. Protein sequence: CASSSGTGLYEQYF.

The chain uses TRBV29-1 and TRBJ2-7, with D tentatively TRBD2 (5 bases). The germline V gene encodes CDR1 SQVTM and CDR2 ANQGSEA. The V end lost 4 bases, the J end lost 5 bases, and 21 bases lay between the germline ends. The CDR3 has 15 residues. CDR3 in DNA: TGCAGCGTTGTTTGGGCCCCCTGGGGAGCCCACGAGCAGTACTTC. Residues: CSVVWAPWGAHEQYF.

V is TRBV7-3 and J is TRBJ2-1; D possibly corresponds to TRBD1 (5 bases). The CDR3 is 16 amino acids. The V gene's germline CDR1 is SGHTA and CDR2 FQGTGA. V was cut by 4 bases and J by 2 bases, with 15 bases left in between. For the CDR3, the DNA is TGTGCCAGCAGCTCCCACCCAGGGTACCCCTACAATGAGCAGTTCTTC. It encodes CASSSHPGYPYNEQFF.

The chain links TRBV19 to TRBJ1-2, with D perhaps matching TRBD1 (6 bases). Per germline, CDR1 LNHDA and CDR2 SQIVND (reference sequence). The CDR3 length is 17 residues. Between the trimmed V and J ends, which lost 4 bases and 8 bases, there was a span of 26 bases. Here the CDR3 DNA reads TGTGCCAGTAGTAAGGGCGGCTCCACACAGGGATCTTGGGGCTACACCTTC. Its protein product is CASSKGGSTQGSWGYTF.

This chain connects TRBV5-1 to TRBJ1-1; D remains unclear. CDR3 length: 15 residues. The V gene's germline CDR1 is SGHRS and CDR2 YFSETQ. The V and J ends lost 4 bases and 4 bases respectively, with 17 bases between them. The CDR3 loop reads CASSPGEGLGTEAFF. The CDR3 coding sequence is TGCGCCAGCAGCCCCGGGGAGGGTTTAGGCACTGAAGCTTTCTTT.

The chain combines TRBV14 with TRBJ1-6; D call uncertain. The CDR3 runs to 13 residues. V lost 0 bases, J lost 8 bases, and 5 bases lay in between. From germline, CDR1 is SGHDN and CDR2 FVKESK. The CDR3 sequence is CASSQESYSPLHF. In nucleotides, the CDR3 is TGTGCCAGCAGCCAAGAGTCCTATTCACCCCTCCACTTT.

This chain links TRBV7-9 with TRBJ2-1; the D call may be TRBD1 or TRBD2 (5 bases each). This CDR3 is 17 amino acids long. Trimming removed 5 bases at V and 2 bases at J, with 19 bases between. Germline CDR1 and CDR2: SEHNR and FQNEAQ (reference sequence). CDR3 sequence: CASSQRDPFNAYNEQFF. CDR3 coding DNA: TGTGCCAGCAGCCAACGGGACCCATTTAACGCCTACAATGAGCAGTTCTTC.

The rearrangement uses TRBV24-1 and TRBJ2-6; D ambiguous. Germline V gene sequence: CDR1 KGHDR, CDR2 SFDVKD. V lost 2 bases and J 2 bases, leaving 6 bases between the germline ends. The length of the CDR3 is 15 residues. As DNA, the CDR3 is TGTGCCACCAGTGATTCTGGAACTGGGGCCAACGTCCTGACTTTC. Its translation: CATSDSGTGANVLTF.

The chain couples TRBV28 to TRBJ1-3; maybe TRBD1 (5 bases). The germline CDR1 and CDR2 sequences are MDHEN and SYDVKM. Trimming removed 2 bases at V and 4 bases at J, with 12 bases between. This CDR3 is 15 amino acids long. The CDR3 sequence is CASSLLMGLGNTIYF. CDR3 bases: TGTGCCAGCAGTTTACTGATGGGGCTCGGAAACACCATATATTTT.

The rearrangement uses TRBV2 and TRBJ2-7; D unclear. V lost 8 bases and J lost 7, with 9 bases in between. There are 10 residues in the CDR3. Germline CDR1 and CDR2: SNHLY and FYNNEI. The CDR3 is CASGLREQYF. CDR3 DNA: TGTGCCAGCGGGTTGCGGGAGCAGTACTTC.

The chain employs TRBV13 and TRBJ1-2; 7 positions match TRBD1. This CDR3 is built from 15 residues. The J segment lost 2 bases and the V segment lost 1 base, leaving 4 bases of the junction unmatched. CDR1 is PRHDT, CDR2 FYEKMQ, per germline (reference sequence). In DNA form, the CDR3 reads TGTGCCAGCAGCTTAGAGGAGGGGGCCAACTATGGCTACACCTTC. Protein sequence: CASSLEEGANYGYTF.

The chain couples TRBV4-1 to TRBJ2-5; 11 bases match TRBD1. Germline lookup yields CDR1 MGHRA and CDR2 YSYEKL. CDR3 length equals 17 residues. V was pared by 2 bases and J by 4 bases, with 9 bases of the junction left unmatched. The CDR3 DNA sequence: TGCGCCAGCAGCCAACACGGGACAGGGGGTTTTGCAGAGACCCAGTACTTC. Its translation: CASSQHGTGGFAETQYF.

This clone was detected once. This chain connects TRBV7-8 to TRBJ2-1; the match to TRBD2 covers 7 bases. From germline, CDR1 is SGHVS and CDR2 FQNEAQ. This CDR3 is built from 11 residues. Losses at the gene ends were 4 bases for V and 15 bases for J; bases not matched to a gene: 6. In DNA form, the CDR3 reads TGTGCCAGCAGCTCAAGCGGGGCCGGGTTCTTC. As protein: CASSSSGAGFF.

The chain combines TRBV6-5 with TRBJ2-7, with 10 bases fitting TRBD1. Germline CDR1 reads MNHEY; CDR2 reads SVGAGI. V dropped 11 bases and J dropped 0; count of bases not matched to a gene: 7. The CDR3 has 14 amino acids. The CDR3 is CAGSGTGVSYEQYF. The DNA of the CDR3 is TGTGCCGGCTCCGGGACAGGGGTCTCCTACGAGCAGTACTTC.

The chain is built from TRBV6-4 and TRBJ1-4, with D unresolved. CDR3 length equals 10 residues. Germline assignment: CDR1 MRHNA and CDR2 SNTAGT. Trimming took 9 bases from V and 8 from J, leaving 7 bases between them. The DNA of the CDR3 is TGTGCCAGGTCCGGGGAAAAACTGTTTTTT. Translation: CARSGEKLFF.